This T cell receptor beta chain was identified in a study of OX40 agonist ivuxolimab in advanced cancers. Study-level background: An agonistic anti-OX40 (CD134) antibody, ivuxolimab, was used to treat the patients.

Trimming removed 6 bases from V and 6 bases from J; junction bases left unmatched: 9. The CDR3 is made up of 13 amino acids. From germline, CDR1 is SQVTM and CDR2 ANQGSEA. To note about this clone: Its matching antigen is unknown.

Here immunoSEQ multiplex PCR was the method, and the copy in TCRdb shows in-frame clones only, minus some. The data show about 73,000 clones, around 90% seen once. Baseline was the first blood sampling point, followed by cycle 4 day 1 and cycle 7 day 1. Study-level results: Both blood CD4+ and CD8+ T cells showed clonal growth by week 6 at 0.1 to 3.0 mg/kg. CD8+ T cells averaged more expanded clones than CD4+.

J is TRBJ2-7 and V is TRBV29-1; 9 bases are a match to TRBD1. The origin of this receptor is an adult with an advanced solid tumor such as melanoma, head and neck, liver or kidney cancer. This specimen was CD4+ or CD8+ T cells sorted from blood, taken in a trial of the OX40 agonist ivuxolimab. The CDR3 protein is CSVGPGQGGEQYF. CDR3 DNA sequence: TGCAGCGTGGGGCCGGGACAGGGCGGCGAGCAGTACTTC.